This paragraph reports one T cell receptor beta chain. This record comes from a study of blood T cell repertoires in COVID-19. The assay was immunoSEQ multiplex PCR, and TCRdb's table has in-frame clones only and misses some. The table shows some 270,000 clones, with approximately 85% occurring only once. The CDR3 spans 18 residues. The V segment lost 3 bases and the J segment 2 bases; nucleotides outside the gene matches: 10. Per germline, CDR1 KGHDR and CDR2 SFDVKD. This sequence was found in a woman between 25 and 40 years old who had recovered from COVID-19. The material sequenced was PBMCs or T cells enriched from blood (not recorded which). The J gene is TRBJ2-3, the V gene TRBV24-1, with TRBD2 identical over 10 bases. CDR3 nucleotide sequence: TGTGCCACCAGTGATGGGGTGAGAGCGGGGGGGATCACAGATACGCAGTATTTT. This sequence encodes CATSDGVRAGGITDTQYF.